Following are 8 T cell receptor beta chains from one sample sequenced in a study of shared clonotypes between healthy human individuals. Clones were sequenced by immunoSEQ multiplex PCR, and TCRdb holds only the in-frame ones, with some missing. The table includes 2 million to 2.5 million clones, approximately 95% detected once. Sequencing was carried out using naive CD4+ T cells sorted from blood. Subset in this sample: CD45RA+ positively selected. All receptors come from a man younger than 30 in good health.

The J gene is TRBJ2-1, the V gene TRBV13; 8 bases align to TRBD2. The junction had 7 bases not matched to a gene; V was cut back by 5 bases and J by 4 bases. The germline V gene has CDR1 PRHDT and CDR2 FYEKMQ (reference sequence). The CDR3 is 15 amino acids. The CDR3 region is CASSRSGGSYNEQFF. CDR3 nucleotide sequence: TGTGCCAGCAGCCGATCGGGGGGGTCTTACAATGAGCAGTTCTTC.

This clone was detected once. The chain links TRBV11-3 to TRBJ2-5; 9 bases agree with TRBD1. The CDR3 is 15 amino acids. Per the germline V gene, CDR1 is SGHNT and CDR2 is YENEEA. Germline trimming cut 4 bases from V and 2 bases from J; bases unmatched to any gene: 5. This chain's CDR3 is CASSSGTGLQETQYF. DNA for the CDR3: TGTGCCAGCAGCTCCGGGACAGGGCTACAAGAGACCCAGTACTTC.

CDR3 sequence: CASSNLGGQSLETQYF. In nucleotides, the CDR3 is TGTGCCAGCAGCAATCTAGGGGGGCAGTCGTTGGAGACCCAGTACTTC. This chain uses TRBV21-1 with TRBJ2-5. TRBV21-1 is an annotated pseudogene. CDR3 size: 16 residues.

The chain joins TRBV10-3 to TRBJ2-5; 9 nucleotides match TRBD2. Trimming removed 11 bases from V and 5 bases from J; junction bases left unmatched: 18. Germline assignment: CDR1 ENHRY and CDR2 SYGVKD. This CDR3 has 16 residues. The CDR3 bases are TGTGCCTCACTAAGTCTAGCGGGGTGGCTGGTGGAGACCCAGTACTTC. Protein product: CASLSLAGWLVETQYF.

V usage is TRBV28 and J usage is TRBJ2-7; TRBD2 aligns across 9 bases. Germline assignment: CDR1 MDHEN and CDR2 SYDVKM. Germline trimming cut 5 bases from V and 3 bases from J; bases unmatched to any gene: 11. This CDR3 has 16 amino acids. CDR3 sequence: CASSPSGLAVGYEQYF. As DNA, the CDR3 is TGTGCCAGCAGTCCTTCGGGACTAGCAGTAGGCTACGAGCAGTACTTC. Supplemented by reference TRBV28 and TRBJ2-7, the full variable domain reads DVKVTQSSRYLVKRTGEKVFLECVQDMDHENMFWYRQDPGLGLRLIYFSYDVKMKEKGDIPEGYSVSREKKERFSLILESASTNQTSMYLCASSPSGLAVGYEQYFGPGTRLTVT.

The J gene is TRBJ1-5, the V gene TRBV9; D ambiguous. Trimming shortened V by 0 bases and J by 2 bases, and 9 bases separated the two germline ends. Germline V CDR1 and CDR2: SGDLS, YYNGEE. CDR3 length: 15 residues. The CDR3 DNA sequence: TGTGCCAGCAGCGTAGCTAGGGTTGGCAATCAGCCCCAGCATTTT. The encoded protein is CASSVARVGNQPQHF.

The chain is built from TRBV5-6 and TRBJ2-7, with 7 nucleotides matching TRBD1. The J segment lost 0 bases and the V segment lost 5 bases, leaving 14 bases of the junction unmatched. Germline lookup yields CDR1 SGHDT and CDR2 YYEEEE. The CDR3 covers 17 residues. Here the CDR3 reads CASRIPENRGDSYEQYF. The CDR3 DNA reads as TGTGCCAGCAGAATACCCGAAAACAGGGGAGACTCCTACGAGCAGTACTTC.

Details on this clone: This sample also contains other DNA sequences that code for the same CDR3. The V and J genes are TRBV2 and TRBJ2-5, with D perhaps TRBD1 (5 bases). The germline gives CDR1 SNHLY, CDR2 FYNNEI. The CDR3 runs to 14 residues. Trimming cost V 4 bases and J 2 bases, with 11 bases left between them. CDR3 nucleotide sequence: TGTGCCAGCAGTGTATCGACAGTTCAAGAGACCCAGTACTTC. This encodes CASSVSTVQETQYF.